These 26 T cell receptor beta chains share one sample of origin, sequenced in a study of OX40 agonist ivuxolimab in advanced cancers. The data were produced by immunoSEQ multiplex PCR, yet TCRdb's version contains in-frame clones alone and is incomplete. Of tens of thousands of clones in the sample, around 89% were seen once. The input for sequencing was CD4+ or CD8+ T cells sorted from blood, taken in a trial of the OX40 agonist ivuxolimab. Receptors originate from an adult with an advanced solid tumor such as melanoma, head and neck, liver or kidney cancer.

The chain uses TRBV16 and TRBJ1-5; D not resolved. The CDR3 covers 13 residues. Trimming stripped 0 bases from V and 7 bases from J, with 7 bases between. Per germline, CDR1 KGHSY and CDR2 FQNENV. The CDR3 DNA is TGTGCCAGCAGCCAATCAGCGGGACAGCCCCAGCATTTT. Translation: CASSQSAGQPQHF.

As for this clone: Germline and junction disagree at one end, which may indicate a read error. This chain uses TRBV7-9 with TRBJ2-5; 9 nucleotides agree with TRBD2. The CDR3 has 14 residues. Germline-derived CDR1 and CDR2 are SEHNR and FQNEAQ (reference sequence). CDR3 sequence: CASSLGLAGETQYF. CDR3 nucleotides: TGTGCCAGCAGTTTAGGGCTAGCGGGGGAGACCCAGTACTTC.

As to this clone: Germline and junction disagree at one end, which may indicate a read error. The chain joins TRBV7-9 to TRBJ2-5; TRBD1 matches at 7 bases. The CDR3 contains 14 residues. Per germline, CDR1 SEHNR and CDR2 FQNEAQ (reference sequence). CDR3 in DNA: TGTGCCAGCAGCTTTCCGGGACAGCCCCGAGGTACTCACTTC. It translates to CASSFPGQPRGTHF. The entire variable domain, with the rest obtained from reference TRBV7-9 and TRBJ2-5, is as follows: DTGVSQNPRHKITKRGQNVTFRCDPISEHNRLYWYRQTLGQGPEFLTYFQNEAQLEKSRLLSDRFSAERPKGSFSTLEIQRTEQGDSAMYLCASSFPGQPRGTHFGPGTRLLVL.

The chain combines TRBV6-1 with TRBJ2-1, with TRBD2 matching over 11 bases. The V gene's germline CDR1 is MNHNS and CDR2 SASEGT. This CDR3 region has 15 residues. Trimming removed 1 base from V and 8 bases from J; junction bases left unmatched: 4. CDR3 sequence reads: CASSEVTSGSYEQFF. The CDR3 DNA follows: TGTGCCAGCAGTGAAGTCACTAGCGGGAGTTATGAGCAGTTCTTC.

For the CDR3, the DNA is TGTGCCAGTAGTGCAAACAGGGGCCAGCCCCAGCATTTT. Encoded protein: CASSANRGQPQHF. The J gene is TRBJ1-5, the V gene TRBV19, with 7 bases aligning to TRBD1. Germline CDR1 is LNHDA and CDR2 is SQIVND (reference sequence). The CDR3 length is 13 residues. Losses at the gene ends were 5 bases for V and 7 bases for J; bases not matched to a gene: 5.

On this clone itself: The same CDR3 also results from other DNA sequences found in this sample. The chain combines TRBV29-1 with TRBJ2-7; D remains ambiguous. CDR1 and CDR2 from the germline V gene are SQVTM and ANQGSEA. Trimming pared 0 bases from V and 2 bases from J, leaving 5 bases between. This CDR3 contains 12 residues. This CDR3 is CSVEDRPYEQYF. The CDR3 DNA reads as TGCAGCGTTGAAGACCGGCCCTACGAGCAGTACTTC.

This clone was counted a few times. This chain uses TRBV10-1 with TRBJ2-7, with 10 positions matching TRBD2. The CDR3 has 17 residues. V was clipped by 7 bases and J by 2 bases; unmatched bases: 14. CDR1 WNHNN and CDR2 SYGVQD come from the germline V gene (reference sequence). In nucleotides, the CDR3 is TGCGCCAGCACCGAAGCGACTAGCGGGTACGTGACCTACGAGCAGTACTTC. Translated: CASTEATSGYVTYEQYF.

The DNA for the CDR3 is TGCGCCAGCAGTGAGGGGGGCACCGGGGAGCTGTTTTTT. It is translated as CASSEGGTGELFF. This chain joins TRBV10-1 and TRBJ2-2; D is tentatively TRBD1 or TRBD2 (5 bases each). CDR3 length: 13 amino acids. Germline V lookup: CDR1 WNHNN, CDR2 SYGVQD (reference sequence). Deletions cut 2 bases from V and 4 bases from J, with 5 bases between.

The chain couples TRBV2 to TRBJ2-1, with 7 bases that match TRBD2. The CDR3 is made up of 13 amino acids. From germline, CDR1 is SNHLY and CDR2 FYNNEI. The V segment lost 11 bases and the J segment 0 bases; nucleotides outside the gene matches: 4. This chain's CDR3 is CAQRGDSYNEQFF. CDR3 DNA: TGTGCCCAACGGGGGGACTCCTACAATGAGCAGTTCTTC.

This rearrangement joins TRBV30 to TRBJ2-1, with TRBD1 matching 7 bases. Germline V gene lookup returns CDR1 GTSNPN and CDR2 SVGIG (reference sequence). There are 13 residues in the CDR3. V shed 2 bases, J shed 10 bases, and the junction held 8 bases outside the gene matches. This CDR3 reads CAWSRQGSGEQFF. CDR3 nucleotides: TGTGCCTGGAGTAGACAGGGCTCCGGGGAGCAGTTCTTC.

The V and J genes are TRBV7-9 and TRBJ1-2, with a possible D match to TRBD1 (5 bases). The V end was cut by 1 base, the J end by 0 bases, with 18 bases between. This CDR3 has 18 amino acids. CDR1 SEHNR and CDR2 FQNEAQ come from the germline V gene (reference sequence). The CDR3 DNA follows: TGTGCCAGCAGCTTAGAAGGGGCTTCCGTCCAAGCTAACTATGGCTACACCTTC. Its translation is CASSLEGASVQANYGYTF.

This chain connects TRBV30 to TRBJ2-5; possibly TRBD1 for D (6 bases). Germline CDR1 is GTSNPN and CDR2 is SVGIG (reference sequence). This CDR3 is built from 12 residues. V dropped 2 bases and J dropped 13 bases, with 17 bases sitting between them. In nucleotides, the CDR3 is TGTGCCTGGAGTTACAACAGGGTCGGTCTGTACTTC. Amino acid sequence: CAWSYNRVGLYF.

The CDR3 DNA reads as TGTGCCTGGCCCCGAGTTGGATTTGGAAATGAGCAGTTCTTC. Translation gives CAWPRVGFGNEQFF. The genes are TRBV30 and TRBJ2-1; D unresolved. From germline, CDR1 is GTSNPN and CDR2 SVGIG (reference sequence). The CDR3 loop spans 14 amino acids. Trimming shortened V by 5 bases and J by 7 bases, and 18 bases separated the two germline ends.

The chain employs TRBV4-1 and TRBJ1-1; the match to TRBD1 covers 9 bases. V lost 3 bases, J lost 6 bases, and 8 bases stayed unmatched. CDR1 is MGHRA, CDR2 YSYEKL, per germline. The CDR3 spans 15 residues. The CDR3 region is CASSQGYGTGPEAFF. DNA for the CDR3: TGCGCCAGCAGCCAGGGCTACGGGACAGGGCCTGAAGCTTTCTTT.

The count of this clone is one. The V call is TRBV6-5, the J call TRBJ1-2; tentatively, D is TRBD1 (5 bases). Trimming pared 8 bases from V and 7 bases from J, leaving 20 bases between. Germline CDR1 reads MNHEY; CDR2 reads SVGAGI. CDR3 length equals 14 residues. In nucleotides, the CDR3 is TGTGCCAGCCAGCCCGGCGGGACGCTATTTGGCTACACCTTC. It is translated as CASQPGGTLFGYTF.

This sequence joins TRBV11-3 and TRBJ1-3, with D perhaps TRBD1 (5 bases). The germline V and J ends were trimmed by 3 bases and 7 bases, with 16 bases remaining between them. Per the germline V gene, CDR1 is SGHNT and CDR2 is YENEEA. The CDR3 covers 15 residues. The CDR3 loop is CASSFWDGGRNTIYF. DNA for the CDR3: TGTGCCAGCAGCTTCTGGGACGGTGGGAGGAACACCATATATTTT.

V usage is TRBV18 and J usage is TRBJ2-3; D may be TRBD2 (6 bases). V lost 6 bases to trimming and J lost 4 bases, with 14 bases between them. The CDR3 is 14 residues long. Germline V lookup: CDR1 KGHSH, CDR2 LQKENI. The CDR3 protein is CASSLGLFPDTQYF. CDR3 nucleotide sequence: TGTGCCAGCTCGCTGGGACTTTTCCCAGATACGCAGTATTTT.

This chain links TRBV7-8 with TRBJ2-7; 9 nucleotides line up with TRBD1. V lost 1 base and J lost 4; bases outside the gene matches: 2. Germline-derived CDR1 and CDR2 are SGHVS and FQNEAQ. The CDR3 spans 14 residues. The CDR3 DNA reads TGTGCCAGCAGCTTAGGGACAGGGGTATACGAGCAGTACTTC. Its protein product is CASSLGTGVYEQYF.

The J gene is TRBJ1-4, the V gene TRBV29-1; D might be TRBD1 (5 bases). The CDR3 sequence is 13 residues long. Per the germline V gene, CDR1 is SQVTM and CDR2 is ANQGSEA. V lost 2 bases to trimming and J lost 6 bases, with 10 bases between them. This CDR3 is CSVELGEDEKLFF. CDR3 sequence (DNA): TGCAGCGTTGAATTGGGGGAGGATGAAAAACTGTTTTTT.

The chain carries TRBV14 and TRBJ1-1, with 10 bases that match TRBD1. The trim removed 0 bases at V and 7 bases at J, leaving 2 bases unmatched. The germline V gene has CDR1 SGHDN and CDR2 FVKESK. The CDR3 runs to 14 residues. The CDR3 is CASSQEDRGGEAFF. The CDR3 bases are TGTGCCAGCAGCCAAGAGGACAGGGGGGGTGAAGCTTTCTTT.

The chain uses TRBV9 and TRBJ2-5, with a tentative D call TRBD2 (5 bases). Germline V gene sequence: CDR1 SGDLS, CDR2 YYNGEE. V was pared by 0 bases and J by 5 bases, with 11 bases between. This CDR3 has 14 residues. CDR3 coding DNA: TGTGCCAGCAGCGTAGTCCCTACGGGGGAGACCCAGTACTTC. Translation: CASSVVPTGETQYF.

The gene calls are TRBV5-5 and TRBJ2-7, with TRBD1 as a possible D gene (5 bases). The CDR3 spans 14 residues. CDR1 SGHKS and CDR2 YYEKEE come from the germline V gene (reference sequence). V was shortened by 2 bases and J by 6 bases, with 15 bases between the two germline ends. CDR3 in amino acids: CASSFLGRVPEQYF. CDR3 DNA sequence: TGTGCCAGCAGCTTCTTGGGCAGGGTACCCGAGCAGTACTTC.

In its sample, this clone was seen once. The V and J genes are TRBV10-3 and TRBJ2-5, with a weak D call TRBD2 (5 bases). V lost 3 bases and J 2 bases, leaving 7 bases between the germline ends. The CDR3 is 13 residues long. Looked up from germline, CDR1 is ENHRY and CDR2 is SYGVKD. CDR3 sequence: CAISDTRQETQYF. As DNA, the CDR3 is TGTGCCATCAGTGATACTAGACAAGAGACCCAGTACTTC.

This clone was observed once. The rearrangement joins TRBV11-3 to TRBJ2-1, with D perhaps TRBD1 (6 bases). Germline CDR1 is SGHNT and CDR2 is YENEEA. The CDR3 is 12 residues long. V lost 5 bases and J lost 15, with 17 bases in between. The CDR3 DNA is TGTGCCAGCAGCCCCAATAACGGACAGCCGTTCTTC. Translation: CASSPNNGQPFF.

This chain links TRBV1 with TRBJ2-7; the D segment call TRBD2 is taken from the table without a DNA check. TRBV1 is classified as a pseudogene. This CDR3 comprises 15 residues. The CDR3 here is CTSSQVFRDSGEQYF. The CDR3 bases are TGCACCAGCAGCCAAGTTTTCAGGGACTCAGGGGAGCAGTACTTC.

The CDR3 protein is CASSETLAPGPINEKLFF. In DNA, the CDR3 is TGTGCCAGCAGCGAAACACTCGCACCGGGACCCATTAATGAAAAACTGTTTTTT. V is TRBV5-6 and J is TRBJ1-4; D possibly corresponds to TRBD1 (5 bases). Trimming stripped 4 bases from V and 4 bases from J, with 23 bases between. The CDR3 loop spans 18 amino acids. Per germline, CDR1 SGHDT and CDR2 YYEEEE.